This T cell receptor (beta chain) was captured by sequencing in a study of T cell changes during pregnancy in multiple sclerosis. The data were produced by immunoSEQ multiplex PCR, yet TCRdb's version contains in-frame clones alone and is incomplete. The sample lists tens of thousands of clones; roughly nine tenths were seen once. J was trimmed by 7 bases and V by 6 bases; bases with no gene match: 12. This CDR3 region has 16 residues. The germline gives CDR1 MRHNA, CDR2 SNTAGT. The receptor comes from a female donor with multiple sclerosis, enrolled in a pregnancy study. V and J are TRBV6-4 and TRBJ2-1, with 10 nucleotides matching TRBD1. Sample: CD8+ T cells from peripheral blood mononuclear cells, taken before pregnancy. CDR3 coding DNA: TGTGCCAGCAGCGCCTCTCCGGGACAGGGGAGGAATGAGCAGTTCTTC. Translating it yields CASSASPGQGRNEQFF.